The rows below give T cell receptor beta chains drawn from one sample of a study of cytomegalovirus exposure and HLA in healthy donors. The table came from immunoSEQ multiplex PCR; TCRdb's copy has only in-frame clones and leaves some out. The sample records about 180,000 clones, 85% being singletons. The specimen sequenced was PBMCs. These TCRs come from a man younger than 35 in good health and CMV-seropositive. Both conserved end residues are part of each CDR3. The D gene is left open where the match is weak. Where a row states a size, it is once, few, many or the class of an expanded clone; other rows omit it.

clone size	D gene	V gene	J gene	CDR3 DNA	CDR3 protein
NA	NA	TRBV19	TRBJ2-5	TGTGCCAGTAGTATAAGTACCTTCCGGAGGGCAGAGACCCAGTACTTC	CASSISTFRRAETQYF
few	NA	TRBV7-9	TRBJ1-2	TGTGCCAGCAGCGCGACCGTCCGGGGAGGCTACACCTTC	CASSATVRGGYTF
NA	NA	TRBV19	TRBJ2-1	TGTGCCAGTAGTGCGCAGCCCGACACAGAGCAGTTCTTC	CASSAQPDTEQFF
NA	NA	TRBV7-8	TRBJ2-7	TGTGCCAGCAGCTTAGGGGCGTGGGGGGGCCTCGTCTACGAGCAGTACTTC	CASSLGAWGGLVYEQYF
NA	TRBD2	TRBV6-4	TRBJ2-1	TGTGCCAGCAGCATACTAGCGGGGGTAGCCAATGAGCAGTTCTTC	CASSILAGVANEQFF
NA	NA	TRBV6-1	TRBJ2-6	TGTGCCAGCAGTGCCCAGGGACTCGGGGCCAACGTCCTGACTTTC	CASSAQGLGANVLTF
NA	NA	TRBV30	TRBJ2-5	TGTGCCTGGAGGCGGACTCAAGAGACCCAGTACTTC	CAWRRTQETQYF
NA	NA	TRBV28	TRBJ1-2	TGTGCCAGCAGCCGACAACAGGGTTCCAGTATGACCTATGGCTACACCTTC	CASSRQQGSSMTYGYTF
NA	TRBD1	TRBV2	TRBJ1-1	TGTGCCAGCAGTGGACAGGGGCTAGGGACTGAAGCTTTCTTT	CASSGQGLGTEAFF
NA	NA	TRBV19	TRBJ2-7	TGTGCCAGCGGCTCCGGGACTGCGTCCCTTTACGAGCAGTACTTC	CASGSGTASLYEQYF
NA	NA	TRBV6-6	TRBJ1-1	TGTGCCAGCAGTTACTCGGCAGGGGAAGCTTTCTTT	CASSYSAGEAFF
NA	NA	TRBV27	TRBJ1-1	TGTGCCAGCAGTTTTAGGCAGGGGAGGGCTGAAGCTTTCTTT	CASSFRQGRAEAFF
NA	NA	TRBV4-2	TRBJ2-3	TGTGCCAGCAGCCAAGGTGCGGGGTCGGATACGCAGTATTTT	CASSQGAGSDTQYF
NA	NA	TRBV9	TRBJ1-3	TGTGCCAGCAGCCCCTATATTGGACTCTCTGGAAACACCATATATTTT	CASSPYIGLSGNTIYF
NA	NA	TRBV13	TRBJ1-1	TGTGCCAGCAGCAGAGGACTGGAGGGCACTGAAGCTTTCTTT	CASSRGLEGTEAFF
NA	TRBD1	TRBV6-1	TRBJ1-1	TGTGCCAGCAGTGAAAGGGACAGGATGAACACTGAAGCTTTCTTT	CASSERDRMNTEAFF
NA	NA	TRBV6-5	TRBJ2-1	TGTGCCAGCAGTCCCGGGACCTACAATGAGCAGTTCTTC	CASSPGTYNEQFF
NA	NA	TRBV19	TRBJ2-3	TGTGCCAGTAGTATAGATAGACTGGGTTCTACGCAGTATTTT	CASSIDRLGSTQYF
NA	TRBD1	TRBV11-2	TRBJ1-4	TGTGCCAGCAGTCAGGACAGGAGTTCGGAAAAACTGTTTTTT	CASSQDRSSEKLFF
once	NA	TRBV21-1	TRBJ2-3	TGTGCCAGCAGCAAAGTTGGCACAAGCACAGATACGCAGTATTTT	CASSKVGTSTDTQYF
NA	NA	TRBV2	TRBJ2-3	TGTGCCAGCGGCGGGCGGGGCGGGGTTACACCTAATACGCAGTATTTT	CASGGRGGVTPNTQYF
few	TRBD1	TRBV5-1	TRBJ1-6	TGCGCCAGCAGAGGGGACAGATATTCACCCCTCCACTTT	CASRGDRYSPLHF
NA	TRBD1	TRBV6-6	TRBJ2-7	TGTGCCAGCAGTTATGTACAGGGGGCCTCCTACGAGCAGTACTTC	CASSYVQGASYEQYF
NA	NA	TRBV6-1	TRBJ2-3	TGTGCCAGCACTTTAGGGGGTAGCACAGATACGCAGTATTTT	CASTLGGSTDTQYF
NA	TRBD2	TRBV27	TRBJ2-1	TGTGCCAGCAGTAAATTACCGGGACTAGCGGCCTACAATGAGCAGTTCTTC	CASSKLPGLAAYNEQFF
once	NA	TRBV5-1	TRBJ2-5	TGCGCCAGCAGTTGGGAGTACCAAGAGACCCAGTACTTC	CASSWEYQETQYF
few	NA	TRBV28	TRBJ2-2	TGTGCCAGCAGTTTATCCTCCGGGGAGCTGTTTTTT	CASSLSSGELFF
NA	TRBD2	TRBV28	TRBJ2-7	TGTGCCAGCAGTTTCCGGACTAGCGGGATGGGCGAGCAGTACTTC	CASSFRTSGMGEQYF
NA	TRBD1	TRBV5-4	TRBJ1-2	TGTGCCAGCAGCCTGCGTGGGACAGCCTGGGGCTACACCTTC	CASSLRGTAWGYTF
NA	NA	TRBV11-2	TRBJ2-2	TGTGCCAGCAGCTTATCGTCCGGGGAGCTGTTTTTT	CASSLSSGELFF
once	NA	TRBV5-1	TRBJ2-3	TGCGCCAGCAGCTTAAGTAGCTATTCTAGCACAGATACGCAGTATTTT	CASSLSSYSSTDTQYF
NA	TRBD1	TRBV27	TRBJ1-2	TGTGCCAGCAGCTCCTCCCCATCCGGGACAGGGGCCTTTTCCACTAACTATGGCTACACCTTC	CASSSSPSGTGAFSTNYGYTF
NA	NA	TRBV29-1	TRBJ2-1	TGCAGCGTCTACGAGGTGGGCAATGAGCAGTTCTTC	CSVYEVGNEQFF
NA	NA	TRBV2	TRBJ2-3	TGTGCCAGCACTCAGGCAGATACGCAGTATTTT	CASTQADTQYF
few	NA	TRBV30	TRBJ1-2	TGTGCCTGGAGTCGGGGATTTCCTAACTATGGCTACACCTTC	CAWSRGFPNYGYTF
NA	NA	TRBV28	TRBJ2-2	TGTGCCAGCAGTCGGGTAGGGGGTAACACCGGGGAGCTGTTTTTT	CASSRVGGNTGELFF
NA	TRBD2	TRBV30	TRBJ2-1	TGTGCCTGGAGTAGTACTACCGGGGGGGTCCAGTTCTTC	CAWSSTTGGVQFF
NA	NA	TRBV11-2	TRBJ2-4	TGTGCCAGCAGCTCGGAACGGGTGCTGGCCAAAAACATTCAGTACTTC	CASSSERVLAKNIQYF
NA	TRBD1	TRBV5-4	TRBJ1-2	TGTGCCAGCAGCTTGAAAGGGACAGGGTTGCACGGCTACACCTTC	CASSLKGTGLHGYTF
NA	NA	TRBV15	TRBJ2-1	TGTGCCACCAGCAGAGAAGACAGCCATGAGCAGTTCTTC	CATSREDSHEQFF
once	TRBD1	TRBV4-1	TRBJ1-1	TGCGCCAGCAGCCAAGATAGGGGGCAGGACACTGAAGCTTTCTTT	CASSQDRGQDTEAFF
NA	TRBD1	TRBV11-2	TRBJ2-7	TGTGCCAGCAGCTCTTACAGGGGGAGTAGCGCCTACGAGCAGTACTTC	CASSSYRGSSAYEQYF
NA	TRBD2	TRBV28	TRBJ2-7	TGTGCCAGCAGTTTACCCACTAGCGTCTCCTACGAGCAGTACTTC	CASSLPTSVSYEQYF
NA	NA	TRBV28	TRBJ2-5	TGTGCCAGTAACCTCCCAGCGGGCAGTTTAGAAGAGACCCAGTACTTC	CASNLPAGSLEETQYF
NA	TRBD1	TRBV2	TRBJ1-4	TGTGCCAGCAGGACAGGGGTCGGAACTAATGAAAAACTGTTTTTT	CASRTGVGTNEKLFF
NA	NA	TRBV30	TRBJ1-1	TGTCCTCTCTCTATAATGCAGGGTTGGGCTTTCTTT	CPLSIMQGWAFF
NA	TRBD2	TRBV4-1	TRBJ2-7	TGCGCCAGCAGCCAAGGACTAGCGGGGGCCTCCTACGAGCAGTACTTC	CASSQGLAGASYEQYF
NA	NA	TRBV13	TRBJ2-1	TGTGCCAGCAGCCCCCGGACTATTGAGCAGTTCTTC	CASSPRTIEQFF
NA	NA	TRBV28	TRBJ1-5	TGTGCCAGCAGTTTGCTGGGGGCATCTGCTCAGCCCCAGCATTTT	CASSLLGASAQPQHF
NA	TRBD1	TRBV2	TRBJ2-4	TGTGCCAGCACCGCCGGACAGGGGTGGGCCAAAAACATTCAGTACTTC	CASTAGQGWAKNIQYF
NA	TRBD2	TRBV27	TRBJ2-4	TGTGCCAGCAGTACCCTAGCGGGAGTCCTATATCGGGACATTCAGTACTTC	CASSTLAGVLYRDIQYF
NA	TRBD1	TRBV29-1	TRBJ1-1	TGCAGCGTCGTGTCTCGGACAGGCAGGAACACTGAAGCTTTCTTT	CSVVSRTGRNTEAFF
NA	NA	TRBV11-3	TRBJ1-1	TGTGCCAGCAGCTTAGGGGCAGGGGCGAGCACTGAAGCTTTCTTT	CASSLGAGASTEAFF
NA	TRBD1	TRBV7-9	TRBJ2-7	TGTGCCAGCAGCTTAATTGGACAGGGTTCCTACGAGCAGTACTTC	CASSLIGQGSYEQYF
few	TRBD2	TRBV6-4	TRBJ2-3	TGTGCCAGCAGTGTATCCAGCGGGGGTAGCACAGATACGCAGTATTTT	CASSVSSGGSTDTQYF
NA	TRBD1	TRBV6-5	TRBJ1-5	TGTGCCAGCAGCCCCGGGCAGGGGGCTAATCAGCCCCAGCATTTT	CASSPGQGANQPQHF
NA	TRBD1	TRBV6-1	TRBJ2-7	TGTGCCAGCAGTGGGACAGGGGCCACCTACGAGCAGTACTTC	CASSGTGATYEQYF
NA	TRBD2	TRBV7-6	TRBJ2-5	TGTGCCAGCAGCTCCCTAGGGACTAGCCGCCCATACTTC	CASSSLGTSRPYF
NA	NA	TRBV18	TRBJ1-1	TGTGCCAGCTCAGGTAGCAGGAACACTGAAGCTTTCTTT	CASSGSRNTEAFF